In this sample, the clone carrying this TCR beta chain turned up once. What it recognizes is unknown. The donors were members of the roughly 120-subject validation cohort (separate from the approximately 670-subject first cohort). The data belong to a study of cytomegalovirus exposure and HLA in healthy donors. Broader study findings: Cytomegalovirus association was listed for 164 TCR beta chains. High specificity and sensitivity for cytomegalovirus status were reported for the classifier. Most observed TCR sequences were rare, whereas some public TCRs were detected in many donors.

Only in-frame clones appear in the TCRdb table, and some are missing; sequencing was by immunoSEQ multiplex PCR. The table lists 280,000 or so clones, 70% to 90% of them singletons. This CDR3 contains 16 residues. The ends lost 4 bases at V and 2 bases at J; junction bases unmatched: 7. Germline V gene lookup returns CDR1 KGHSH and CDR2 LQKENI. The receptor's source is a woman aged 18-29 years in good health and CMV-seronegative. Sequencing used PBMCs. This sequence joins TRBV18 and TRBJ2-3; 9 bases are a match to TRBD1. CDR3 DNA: TGTGCCAGCTCACGGACGGGACAGGGAAACACAGATACGCAGTATTTT. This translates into CASSRTGQGNTDTQYF.